These 5 T cell receptor beta chains came from one sample sequenced in a study of spatial heterogeneity in lung cancer. MiXCR was run by TCRdb on the 5' RACE reads, yielding one entry per CDR3 protein. The sample lists under 35,000 distinct CDR3 sequences, 5% to 6% seen once, with about 24% in the top ten. As for time point: blood at routine non-recurrence follow-up after resection. Sequences were derived from PBMCs, sampled at follow-up. The receptors stem from a female donor with early-stage non-small cell lung cancer.

This clonotype was picked up many times. The chain combines TRBV11-1 with TRBJ2-2; D is unresolved. CDR1 is SGHAT and CDR2 is FQDESV in the germline V gene (reference sequence). V lost 5 bases and J lost 4, with 11 bases in between. The CDR3 is 14 amino acids. The CDR3 loop reads CASSPRVSTGELFF. As DNA, the CDR3 is TGTGCCAGCAGCCCCCGGGTAAGCACCGGGGAGCTGTTTTTT.

The sample holds many counts of this clonotype. The chain links TRBV29-1 to TRBJ1-5, with D tentatively TRBD1 (6 bases). This CDR3 has 12 amino acids. The germline V gene has CDR1 SQVTM and CDR2 ANQGSEA. The CDR3 is CSAWTVNQPQHF. CDR3 DNA sequence: TGCAGTGCTTGGACAGTCAATCAGCCCCAGCATTTT.

This clonotype was picked up many times. The chain recombines TRBV5-6 with TRBJ1-6; D gene unclear. Germline CDR1 and CDR2: SGHDT and YYEEEE. The CDR3 contains 14 residues. Trimming left V 4 bases short and J 8 bases short, with 13 bases between. CDR3 region: CASSRSGYHSPLHF. The CDR3 DNA is TGTGCCAGCAGCCGGTCGGGGTACCATTCACCCCTCCACTTT.

As to this clonotype: This likely comes from a read error, as the CDR3 has no conserved phenylalanine or tryptophan at its end. The rearrangement links TRBV15 to TRBJ2-5; no clear D gene. Deletions cut 2 bases from V and 5 bases from J, with 6 bases between. This CDR3 is built from 12 residues. The germline gives CDR1 LNHNV, CDR2 YYDKDF (reference sequence). CDR3 loop: CATSRPRETQYL. The CDR3 DNA reads TGTGCCACCAGCAGACCTCGGGAGACCCAGTACCTC.

This clonotype has at least ten counts. V is TRBV6-6 and J is TRBJ2-3; 8 bases are shared with TRBD2. The CDR3 runs to 12 residues. The junction had 7 bases not matched to a gene; V was cut back by 9 bases and J by 8 bases. Germline lookup yields CDR1 MNHNY and CDR2 SVGAGI (reference sequence). CDR3 region: CASTGLAGTQYF. DNA for the CDR3: TGTGCCAGTACGGGCCTAGCGGGTACGCAGTATTTT.